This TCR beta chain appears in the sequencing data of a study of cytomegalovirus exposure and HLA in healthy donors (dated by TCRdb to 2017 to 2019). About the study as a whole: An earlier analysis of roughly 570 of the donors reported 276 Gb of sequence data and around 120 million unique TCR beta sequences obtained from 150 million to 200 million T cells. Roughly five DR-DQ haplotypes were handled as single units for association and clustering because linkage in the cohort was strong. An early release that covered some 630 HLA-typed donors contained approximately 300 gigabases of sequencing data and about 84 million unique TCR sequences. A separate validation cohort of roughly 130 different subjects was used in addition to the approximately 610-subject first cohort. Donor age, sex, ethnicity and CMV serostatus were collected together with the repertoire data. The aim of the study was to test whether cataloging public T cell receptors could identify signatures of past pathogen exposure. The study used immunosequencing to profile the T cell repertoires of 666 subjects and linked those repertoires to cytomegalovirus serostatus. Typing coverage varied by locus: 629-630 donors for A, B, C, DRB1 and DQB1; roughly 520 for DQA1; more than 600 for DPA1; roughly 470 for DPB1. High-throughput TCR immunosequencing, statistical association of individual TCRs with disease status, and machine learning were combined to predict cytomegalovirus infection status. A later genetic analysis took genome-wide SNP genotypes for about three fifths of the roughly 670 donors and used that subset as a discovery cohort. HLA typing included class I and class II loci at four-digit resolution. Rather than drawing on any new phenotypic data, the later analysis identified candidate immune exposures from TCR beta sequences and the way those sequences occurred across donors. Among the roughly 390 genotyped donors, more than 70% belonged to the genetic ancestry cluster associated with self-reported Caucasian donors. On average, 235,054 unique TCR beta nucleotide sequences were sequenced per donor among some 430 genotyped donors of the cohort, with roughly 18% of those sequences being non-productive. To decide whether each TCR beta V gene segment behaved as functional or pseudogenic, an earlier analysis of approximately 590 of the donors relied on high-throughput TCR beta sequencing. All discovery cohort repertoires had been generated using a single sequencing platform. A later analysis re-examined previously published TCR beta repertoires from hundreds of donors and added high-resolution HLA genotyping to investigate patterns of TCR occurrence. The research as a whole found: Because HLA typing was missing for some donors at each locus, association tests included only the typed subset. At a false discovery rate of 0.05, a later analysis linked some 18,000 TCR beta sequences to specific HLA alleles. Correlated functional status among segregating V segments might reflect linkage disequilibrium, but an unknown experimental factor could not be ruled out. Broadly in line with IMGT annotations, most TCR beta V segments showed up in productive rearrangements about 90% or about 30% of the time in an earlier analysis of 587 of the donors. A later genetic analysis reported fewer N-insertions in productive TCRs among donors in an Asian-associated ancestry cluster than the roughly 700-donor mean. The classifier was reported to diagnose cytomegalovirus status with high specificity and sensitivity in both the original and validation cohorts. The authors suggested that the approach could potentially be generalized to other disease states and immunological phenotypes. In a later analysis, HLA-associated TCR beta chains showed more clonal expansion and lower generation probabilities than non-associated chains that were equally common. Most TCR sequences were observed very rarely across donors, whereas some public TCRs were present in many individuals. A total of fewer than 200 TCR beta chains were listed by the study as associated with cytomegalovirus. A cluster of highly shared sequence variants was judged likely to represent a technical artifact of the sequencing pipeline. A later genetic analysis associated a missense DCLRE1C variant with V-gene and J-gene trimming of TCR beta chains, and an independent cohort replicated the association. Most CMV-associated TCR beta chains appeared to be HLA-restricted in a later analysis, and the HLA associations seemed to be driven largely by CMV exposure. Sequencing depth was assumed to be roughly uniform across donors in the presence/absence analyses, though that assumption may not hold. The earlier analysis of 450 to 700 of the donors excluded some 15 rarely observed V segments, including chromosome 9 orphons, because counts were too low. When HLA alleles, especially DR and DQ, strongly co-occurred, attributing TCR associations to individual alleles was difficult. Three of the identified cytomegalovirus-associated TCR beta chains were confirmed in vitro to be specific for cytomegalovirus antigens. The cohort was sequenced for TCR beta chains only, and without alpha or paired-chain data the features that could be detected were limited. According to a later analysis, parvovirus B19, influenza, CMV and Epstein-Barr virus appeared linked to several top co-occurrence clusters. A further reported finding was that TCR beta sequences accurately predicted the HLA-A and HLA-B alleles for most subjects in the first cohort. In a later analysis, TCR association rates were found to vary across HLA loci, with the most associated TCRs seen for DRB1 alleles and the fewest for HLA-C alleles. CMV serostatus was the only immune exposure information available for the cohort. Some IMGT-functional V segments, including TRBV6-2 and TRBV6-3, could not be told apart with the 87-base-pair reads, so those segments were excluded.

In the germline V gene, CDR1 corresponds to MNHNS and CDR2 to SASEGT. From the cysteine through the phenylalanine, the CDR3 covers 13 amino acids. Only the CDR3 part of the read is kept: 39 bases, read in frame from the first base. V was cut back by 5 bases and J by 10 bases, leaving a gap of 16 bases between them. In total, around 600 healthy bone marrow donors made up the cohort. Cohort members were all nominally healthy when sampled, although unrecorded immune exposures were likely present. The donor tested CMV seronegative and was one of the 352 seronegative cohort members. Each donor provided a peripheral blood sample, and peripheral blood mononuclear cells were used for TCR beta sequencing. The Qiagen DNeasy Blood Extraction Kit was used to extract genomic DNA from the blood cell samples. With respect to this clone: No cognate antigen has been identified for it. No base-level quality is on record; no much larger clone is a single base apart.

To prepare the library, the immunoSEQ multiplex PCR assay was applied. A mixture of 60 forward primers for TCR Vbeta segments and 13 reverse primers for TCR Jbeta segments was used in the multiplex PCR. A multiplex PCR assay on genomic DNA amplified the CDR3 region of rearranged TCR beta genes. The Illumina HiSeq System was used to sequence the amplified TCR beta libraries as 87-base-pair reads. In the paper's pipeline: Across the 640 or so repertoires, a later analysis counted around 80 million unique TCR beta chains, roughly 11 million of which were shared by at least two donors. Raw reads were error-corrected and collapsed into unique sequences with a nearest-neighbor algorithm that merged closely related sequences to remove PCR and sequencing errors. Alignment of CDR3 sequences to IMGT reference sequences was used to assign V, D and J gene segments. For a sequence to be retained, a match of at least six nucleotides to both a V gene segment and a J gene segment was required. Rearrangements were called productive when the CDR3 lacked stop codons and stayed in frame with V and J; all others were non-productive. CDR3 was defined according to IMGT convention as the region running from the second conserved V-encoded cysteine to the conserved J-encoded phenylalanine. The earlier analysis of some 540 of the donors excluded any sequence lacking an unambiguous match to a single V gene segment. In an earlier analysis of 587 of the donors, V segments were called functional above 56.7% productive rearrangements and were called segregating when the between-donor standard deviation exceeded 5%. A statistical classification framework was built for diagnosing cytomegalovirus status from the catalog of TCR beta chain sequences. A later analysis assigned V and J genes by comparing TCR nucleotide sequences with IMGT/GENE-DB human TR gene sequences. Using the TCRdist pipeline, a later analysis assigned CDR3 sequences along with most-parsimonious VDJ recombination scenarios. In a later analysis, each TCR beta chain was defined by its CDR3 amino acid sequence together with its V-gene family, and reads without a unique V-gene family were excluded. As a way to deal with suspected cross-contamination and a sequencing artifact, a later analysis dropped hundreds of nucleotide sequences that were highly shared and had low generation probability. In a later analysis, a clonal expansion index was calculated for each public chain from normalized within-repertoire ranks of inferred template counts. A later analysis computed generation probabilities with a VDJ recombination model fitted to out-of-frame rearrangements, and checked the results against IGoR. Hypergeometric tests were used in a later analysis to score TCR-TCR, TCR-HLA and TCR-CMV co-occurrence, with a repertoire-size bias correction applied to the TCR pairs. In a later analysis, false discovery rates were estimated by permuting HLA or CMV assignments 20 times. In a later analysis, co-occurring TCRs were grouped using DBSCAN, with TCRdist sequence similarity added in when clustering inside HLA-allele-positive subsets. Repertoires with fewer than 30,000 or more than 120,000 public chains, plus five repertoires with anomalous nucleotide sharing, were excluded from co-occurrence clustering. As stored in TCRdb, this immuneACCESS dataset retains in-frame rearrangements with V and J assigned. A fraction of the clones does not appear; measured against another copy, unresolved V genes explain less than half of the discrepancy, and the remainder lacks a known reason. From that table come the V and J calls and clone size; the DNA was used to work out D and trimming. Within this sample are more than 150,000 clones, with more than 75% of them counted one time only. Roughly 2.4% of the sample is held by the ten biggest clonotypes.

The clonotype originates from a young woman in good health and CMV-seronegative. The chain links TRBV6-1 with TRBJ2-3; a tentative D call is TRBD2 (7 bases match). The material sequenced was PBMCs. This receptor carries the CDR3 CASSPSGGGAQYF. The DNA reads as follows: TGTGCCAGCAGTCCCTCAGGAGGGGGGGCGCAGTATTTT.